The 19 T cell receptor beta chains below all came from one sample that was sequenced in a study of blood T cell repertoires in COVID-19. Sequencing used immunoSEQ multiplex PCR; TCRdb keeps in-frame clones, though not all of them. The sample carries about 25,000 clones, roughly 91% recorded once. Sequencing was performed on peripheral blood. The source of these receptors is a man aged 50-59 years with active COVID-19.

This clone was seen only a few times. J is TRBJ1-6 and V is TRBV19, with D unclear. Trimming pared 1 base from V and 10 bases from J, leaving 14 bases between. CDR1 LNHDA and CDR2 SQIVND come from the germline V gene (reference sequence). This CDR3 spans 15 amino acids. CDR3 residues: CASSIGQALGSPLHF. The CDR3, as DNA: TGTGCCAGTAGTATAGGGCAGGCCCTCGGATCACCCCTCCACTTT.

There are a few counts of this clone. This chain joins TRBV5-5 and TRBJ2-2; TRBD1 might be the D (5 bases). The length of the CDR3 is 14 residues. From germline, CDR1 is SGHKS and CDR2 YYEKEE (reference sequence). Trimming took 0 bases from V and 4 from J, leaving 7 bases between them. CDR3 region: CASSLVRGTGELFF. In DNA form, the CDR3 reads TGTGCCAGCAGCTTGGTAAGGGGCACCGGGGAGCTGTTTTTT.

This clone was observed a handful of times. The chain recombines TRBV28 with TRBJ1-1; 7 bases are a match to TRBD1. Unmatched junction bases numbered 8, after V lost 3 bases and J lost 4 bases. Germline-derived CDR1 and CDR2 are MDHEN and SYDVKM. There are 15 residues in the CDR3. The CDR3: CASSFRGLGGTEAFF. CDR3 DNA: TGTGCCAGCAGTTTTAGGGGGCTTGGCGGCACTGAAGCTTTCTTT.

The rearrangement links TRBV2 to TRBJ1-5, with D perhaps TRBD1 (5 bases). This CDR3 spans 13 amino acids. V was clipped by 7 bases and J by 7 bases, with 14 bases between them. Germline V lookup: CDR1 SNHLY, CDR2 FYNNEI. DNA for the CDR3: TGTGCCAGCATTGGGGGGGTGGAACAGCCCCAGCATTTT. It is translated as CASIGGVEQPQHF.

The rearrangement uses TRBV5-6 and TRBJ2-5, with 7 positions matching TRBD2. The germline V gene has CDR1 SGHDT and CDR2 YYEEEE. J was trimmed by 5 bases and V by 0 bases; bases with no gene match: 10. The CDR3 contains 16 residues. The CDR3 is CASSLDTAGTWETQYF. CDR3 coding DNA: TGTGCCAGCAGCTTGGATACAGCGGGGACCTGGGAGACCCAGTACTTC.

The chain carries TRBV29-1 and TRBJ2-5, with D possibly matching TRBD1 (5 bases). V shed 1 base and J shed 4 bases, with 10 bases lying between them. Germline CDR1 and CDR2: SQVTM and ANQGSEA. The CDR3 length is 13 residues. The CDR3 DNA is TGCAGCGTTGAAGGGCAGGGTAGAGAGACCCAGTACTTC. This encodes CSVEGQGRETQYF.

The chain uses TRBV24-1 and TRBJ2-3; 10 nucleotides agree with TRBD1. Germline V gives CDR1 KGHDR, CDR2 SFDVKD. With V trimmed by 6 bases and J by 3 bases, 8 bases remained unmatched. The CDR3 contains 16 residues. The CDR3 spells CATSSPRQGATDTQYF. The CDR3 DNA follows: TGTGCCACCAGTTCTCCGAGACAGGGGGCAACAGATACGCAGTATTTT.

This clone was detected a few times. The same CDR3 also results from other DNA sequences found in this sample. The genes are TRBV18 and TRBJ1-3; 7 positions agree with TRBD1. Trimming at V came to 3 bases and at J to 1 base, leaving 6 bases not matched to a gene. Germline V lookup: CDR1 KGHSH, CDR2 LQKENI. This CDR3 region has 16 residues. CDR3 region: CASSPEQQGSGNTIYF. The DNA for the CDR3 is TGTGCCAGCTCACCGGAGCAACAGGGGTCTGGAAACACCATATATTTT. Complete variable domain (other parts from reference TRBV18 and TRBJ1-3): NAGVMQNPRHLVRRRGQEARLRCSPMKGHSHVYWYRQLPEEGLKFMVYLQKENIIDESGMPKERFSAEFPKEGPSILRIQQVVRGDSAAYFCASSPEQQGSGNTIYFGEGSWLTVV.

V is TRBV5-1 and J is TRBJ2-1, with 8 bases lining up with TRBD2. CDR3 length: 15 residues. Germline V gives CDR1 SGHRS, CDR2 YFSETQ. J was trimmed by 6 bases and V by 3 bases; bases with no gene match: 8. Written as DNA, the CDR3 is TGCGCCAGCAGCTCCTTAGCGGGAATGGTCAATGAGCAGTTCTTC. It encodes CASSSLAGMVNEQFF.

Here the CDR3 reads CASSQTGAEAFF. The CDR3 DNA is TGTGCCAGCAGTCAGACAGGGGCTGAAGCTTTCTTT. The rearrangement uses TRBV27 and TRBJ1-1, with TRBD1 matching over 8 bases. Germline CDR1 MNHEY, CDR2 SMNVEV (reference sequence). This CDR3 region has 12 residues. The J segment lost 6 bases and the V segment lost 5 bases, leaving 2 bases of the junction unmatched.

This clone showed up just once. V is TRBV24-1 and J is TRBJ2-1; 13 bases match TRBD2. V shed 2 bases, J shed 8 bases, and the junction held 8 bases outside the gene matches. Germline values: CDR1 KGHDR, CDR2 SFDVKD. The CDR3 covers 17 residues. The CDR3 loop reads CATSDSTWTSGRHEQFF. The DNA for the CDR3 is TGTGCCACCAGTGATTCCACTTGGACTAGCGGGAGACATGAGCAGTTCTTC.

The chain has TRBV29-1 and TRBJ1-1; D perhaps matches TRBD1 (5 bases). V was pared by 7 bases and J by 5 bases, with 11 bases between. CDR1 SQVTM and CDR2 ANQGSEA come from the germline V gene. The CDR3 runs 11 residues. The CDR3 sequence is CSEGRGTEAFF. In DNA, the CDR3 is TGCAGCGAGGGTCGGGGGACTGAAGCTTTCTTT.

In this sample, this clone turned up a few times. The chain links TRBV10-1 to TRBJ2-2; 10 bases are a match to TRBD2. The trim removed 8 bases at V and 7 bases at J, leaving 10 bases unmatched. This CDR3 is built from 15 residues. CDR1 and CDR2 from the germline V gene are WNHNN and SYGVQD (reference sequence). The CDR3 DNA reads TGCGCCAGCCCAGCTAGCGGGAGTTCTGGCGGGGAGCTGTTTTTT. This translates into CASPASGSSGGELFF.

CDR3 DNA sequence: TGTGCCTGGAGTGTAGACAGGAACAATGAGCAGTTCTTC. The encoded protein is CAWSVDRNNEQFF. J is TRBJ2-1 and V is TRBV30; TRBD1 is a possible D gene (6 bases). Trimming shortened V by 0 bases and J by 5 bases, and 8 bases separated the two germline ends. Germline V CDR1 and CDR2: GTSNPN, SVGIG (reference sequence). This CDR3 has 13 residues.

This sequence joins TRBV28 and TRBJ1-1, with D unclear. V lost 5 bases and J lost 7, with 17 bases in between. The CDR3 is 14 amino acids. Germline V gene sequence: CDR1 MDHEN, CDR2 SYDVKM. CDR3 nucleotides: TGTGCCAGCAGTCGCGCGCGGGCAGCTTTTGAAGCTTTCTTT. Translation gives CASSRARAAFEAFF.

The chain is built from TRBV5-8 and TRBJ2-7; D is undetermined. The CDR3 totals 13 residues. Per the germline V gene, CDR1 is SGHTS and CDR2 is YDEGEE. Trimming removed 2 bases at V and 0 bases at J, with 6 bases between. This CDR3 is CASSFRSSYEQYF. CDR3 DNA: TGTGCCAGCAGCTTCCGGAGCTCCTACGAGCAGTACTTC.

This sequence joins TRBV19 and TRBJ2-1; 12 nucleotides align to TRBD2. From germline, CDR1 is LNHDA and CDR2 SQIVND (reference sequence). There are 13 residues in the CDR3. The trim removed 6 bases at V and 9 bases at J, leaving 3 bases unmatched. CDR3 sequence (DNA): TGTGCCAGTAGGACTAGCGGGGGAAGTGAGCAGTTCTTC. Residues: CASRTSGGSEQFF.

The chain combines TRBV7-9 with TRBJ1-4, with D unclear. The CDR3 runs to 15 residues. Germline CDR1 SEHNR, CDR2 FQNEAQ (reference sequence). V was clipped by 5 bases and J by 3 bases, with 13 bases between them. The CDR3 DNA is TGTGCCAGCAGCCTTATTTCGCAGGCTAATGAAAAACTGTTTTTT. Its protein product is CASSLISQANEKLFF.

V usage is TRBV19 and J usage is TRBJ1-4, with 7 bases aligning to TRBD1. The germline CDR1 and CDR2 sequences are LNHDA and SQIVND (reference sequence). The CDR3 runs to 15 residues. The V gene end was trimmed by 4 bases and the J gene end by 3 bases; junction bases not matched to a gene: 5. This chain's CDR3 is CASSTSTGPNEKLFF. The CDR3 region has the DNA TGTGCCAGTAGTACCTCGACAGGGCCTAATGAAAAACTGTTTTTT.